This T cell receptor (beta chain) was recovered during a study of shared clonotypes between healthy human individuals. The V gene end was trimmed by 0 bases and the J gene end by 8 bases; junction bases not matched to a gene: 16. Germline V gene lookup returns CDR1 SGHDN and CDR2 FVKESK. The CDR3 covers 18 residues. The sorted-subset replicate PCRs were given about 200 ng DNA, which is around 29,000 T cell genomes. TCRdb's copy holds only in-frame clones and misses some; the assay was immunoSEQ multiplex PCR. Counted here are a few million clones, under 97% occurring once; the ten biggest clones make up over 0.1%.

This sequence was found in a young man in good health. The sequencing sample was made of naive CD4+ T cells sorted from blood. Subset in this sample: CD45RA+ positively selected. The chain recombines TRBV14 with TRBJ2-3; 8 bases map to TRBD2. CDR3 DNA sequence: TGTGCCAGCAGCCAAGAAGCGCTAGCGGGCTACGTCCGTGGTACGCAGTATTTT. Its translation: CASSQEALAGYVRGTQYF.